The rows below give T cell receptor beta chains drawn from one sample of a study of blood T cell repertoires in COVID-19. The data were produced by immunoSEQ multiplex PCR, yet TCRdb's version contains in-frame clones alone and is incomplete. The sample carries fewer than 250,000 clones, roughly nine tenths recorded once. The sequenced material came from PBMCs or T cells enriched from blood (not recorded which). These receptors all stem from a young man who had recovered from COVID-19. Each CDR3 is given with its conserved first and last residue. Each record gives: CDR3 DNA, CDR3 protein, V gene, D gene, clone size, J gene. A D gene is named only where the DNA matches it firmly. Only part of the rows carry a size: once, few, many, or a class if the clone is expanded.

TGTGCCAGCAGTTTATACGGGTTTGCAGAAAAACTGTTTTTT,CASSLYGFAEKLFF,TRBV28,NA,NA,TRBJ1-4
TGTGCCAGCAGCCAAGGTCCGGCGGGAGCTCTCCACAATGAGCAGTTCTTC,CASSQGPAGALHNEQFF,TRBV14,TRBD2,NA,TRBJ2-1
TGTGCCAGCAGCCAAGATGATTGGTTAGGAGGGGGGGATGAAAAACTGTTTTTT,CASSQDDWLGGGDEKLFF,TRBV3-1/TRBV3-2,NA,NA,TRBJ1-4
TGCAGCGTAGCCGGGCCCGGGGATGGCTACACCTTC,CSVAGPGDGYTF,TRBV29-1,NA,NA,TRBJ1-2
TGCGCCAGCAGCCAAGGGCGGGGGAACACCGGGGAGCTGTTTTTT,CASSQGRGNTGELFF,TRBV4-1,NA,NA,TRBJ2-2
TGTGCCAGCAGCCGTAGCCAGGGTGGAGAGACCCAGTACTTC,CASSRSQGGETQYF,TRBV9,NA,NA,TRBJ2-5
TGTGCCAGCAGTTTATCGGCAGCGCCTCTACTAACTAACTATGGCTACACCTTC,CASSLSAAPLLTNYGYTF,TRBV27,NA,NA,TRBJ1-2
TGTGCCAGCAGCCGCGGGTGGGCCAATCAGCCCCAGCATTTT,CASSRGWANQPQHF,TRBV7-2,NA,NA,TRBJ1-5
TGTGCCAGCAGCGTAGAGGCCGGGCTAGCGGGCCTGAGCACAGATACGCAGTATTTT,CASSVEAGLAGLSTDTQYF,TRBV9,TRBD2,NA,TRBJ2-3
TGTGCCAGCTCAGCCGGGGGGGCAGAGACCCAGTACTTC,CASSAGGAETQYF,TRBV18,TRBD2,NA,TRBJ2-5
TGCGCCAGCAGCTTCGGACAGCCGGGGAATGGCTACACCTTC,CASSFGQPGNGYTF,TRBV5-1,NA,NA,TRBJ1-2
TGTGCCACTTTCCGGGACAGGGCGAATAACTATGGCTACACCTTC,CATFRDRANNYGYTF,TRBV30,TRBD1,NA,TRBJ1-2
TGTGCCAGCAGGCCAACTAGTGTCGCCTACGAGCAGTACTTC,CASRPTSVAYEQYF,TRBV5-6,NA,NA,TRBJ2-7
TGTGCCTGGATGCAGGGGTCCTATAATTCACCCCTCCACTTT,CAWMQGSYNSPLHF,TRBV30,NA,few,TRBJ1-6
TGTGCCAGTAGTATGCGCCATGGGCTAGCGGGAGTCCCTGGGGCCAACGTCCTGACTTTC,CASSMRHGLAGVPGANVLTF,TRBV19,TRBD2,NA,TRBJ2-6
TGTGCCAGCTCACCAGATGCGCGGCAGCCCCAGCATTTT,CASSPDARQPQHF,TRBV18,NA,NA,TRBJ1-5
TGTGCCATCAGCCTCGGGAATGAGCAGTTCTTC,CAISLGNEQFF,TRBV10-3,NA,few,TRBJ2-1
TGTGCCAGTAGTGCGACAGTGAGCTCCTACGAGCAGTACTTC,CASSATVSSYEQYF,TRBV19,NA,NA,TRBJ2-7
TGTGCCAGTAACCGCGGGACAGGGGGCATCTACGAGCAGTACTTC,CASNRGTGGIYEQYF,TRBV19,TRBD1,NA,TRBJ2-7
TGTGCCAGCAGCTTAAAGGGGGTATACTACGAGCAGTACTTC,CASSLKGVYYEQYF,TRBV7-2,NA,NA,TRBJ2-7
TGCGCCAGCAGCCCGGGACTAGCGGAGACGAACACCGGGGAGCTGTTTTTT,CASSPGLAETNTGELFF,TRBV5-1,TRBD2,NA,TRBJ2-2
TGCAGCGTTGTAGGCGGTTACGAGCAGTACTTC,CSVVGGYEQYF,TRBV29-1,NA,NA,TRBJ2-7
TGTGCCAGCAGCTTGTCCGTCAGGTTCACAGATACGCAGTATTTT,CASSLSVRFTDTQYF,TRBV5-4,NA,NA,TRBJ2-3
TGCGCCAGCAGCTTGGGCGGTAGCGGGAGGCTGGGTGAGCAGTTCTTC,CASSLGGSGRLGEQFF,TRBV5-1,TRBD2,NA,TRBJ2-1
TGCGCCAGCTCGCCGGGGACAGGCGTCTATAGCAATCAGCCCCAGCATTTT,CASSPGTGVYSNQPQHF,TRBV10-2,TRBD1,NA,TRBJ1-5
TGTGCCAGCAGCCAAGGACTAGGAGAGACCCAGTACTTC,CASSQGLGETQYF,TRBV7-8,TRBD2,NA,TRBJ2-5
TGTGCCAGCAGCGTAGAGGGCGGGAGAGCCCACAATGAGCAGTTCTTC,CASSVEGGRAHNEQFF,TRBV9,TRBD2,NA,TRBJ2-1
TGTGCCAGCAGGTACGGAAGTAAGGGGCAAGAGACCCAGTACTTC,CASRYGSKGQETQYF,TRBV5-4,NA,once,TRBJ2-5
TGTGCCAGCAGCCAATGGTCCGGGAACACCGGGGAGCTGTTTTTT,CASSQWSGNTGELFF,TRBV14,NA,NA,TRBJ2-2
TGCAGCGTACGAACTAGCGGGAGGTCGAATGGGTTCTTATACGAGCAGTACTTC,CSVRTSGRSNGFLYEQYF,TRBV29-1,TRBD2,NA,TRBJ2-7
TGTGCCAGCAGTTCTGGCGGGGGCGCCTACAATGAGCAGTTCTTC,CASSSGGGAYNEQFF,TRBV27,NA,once,TRBJ2-1
TGTACCAGCAGCTCGACAGGGTATGGCTGGTCAGATACGCAGTATTTT,CTSSSTGYGWSDTQYF,TRBV11-2,TRBD1,once,TRBJ2-3
TGTGCCAGCAGATCTGGGACAGTCTCTGGAAACACCATATATTTT,CASRSGTVSGNTIYF,TRBV27,TRBD1,NA,TRBJ1-3
TGTGCCACCAGTGATTTTGTAAACCGGGGGGCCAACGTCCTGACTTTC,CATSDFVNRGANVLTF,TRBV24-1,NA,NA,TRBJ2-6
TGTGCCAGCAGTTACTCCCCAGGACTAGCGGGGTACGAGCAGTACTTC,CASSYSPGLAGYEQYF,TRBV6-2/TRBV6-3,TRBD2,NA,TRBJ2-7
TGTGCCTGGAAGGGAGGGGGGAACACTGAAGCTTTCTTT,CAWKGGGNTEAFF,TRBV30,NA,NA,TRBJ1-1
TGTGCCAGCTCACCGACCGGGGACAGGGCGAGCTCCTACGAGCAGTACTTC,CASSPTGDRASSYEQYF,TRBV18,TRBD1,NA,TRBJ2-7
TGTGCCAGCAGCTTAGGCAGGAGACTAAATTCACCCCTCCACTTT,CASSLGRRLNSPLHF,TRBV11-2,NA,NA,TRBJ1-6